This TCR beta chain was captured by sequencing in a study of regulatory T cells in long-lasting Graves disease. Study-wide points: It was possible that the small sample size reduced accuracy. Persistent Graves' patients possessed reduced TCR diversity relative to recently diagnosed ones.

Construction of the TCR beta libraries employed iRepertoire HTBI primers in conjunction with Arm-PCR of CDR3 regions. Each CDR3 protein is one row after TCRdb ran MiXCR on the multiplex PCR reads. Here the sample spans 400,000 to 500,000 distinct CDR3 sequences, roughly 20% being singletons. The length of the CDR3 is 13 residues. Per germline, CDR1 KGHDR and CDR2 SFDVKD. Between the trimmed V and J ends, which lost 5 bases and 3 bases, there was a span of 7 bases. Time point of the sample: persistent/refractory GD, antithyroid drugs over 5 years with positive TRAb. The TCR library was made from RNA extracted from PBMCs. Notes on this clonotype: Its antigen is not known.

The source is a female donor with Graves disease. The chain employs TRBV24-1 and TRBJ2-1; D uncertain. This sample comprised peripheral blood mononuclear cells (PBMCs), obtained when the disease was refractory, from a patient treated with antithyroid drugs. CDR3 residues: CATSGAIYNEQFF. The CDR3 DNA reads TGTGCCACCAGTGGGGCGATCTACAATGAGCAGTTCTTC.